This T cell receptor beta chain was recovered during a study of Ad26.COV2.S vaccination and SARS-CoV-2 variants (dated by TCRdb to 2020 to 2023). With regard to the full study: Donors in the vaccine arm were drawn from COV1001, a phase I-IIa trial of Ad26.COV2.S in healthy adults that was multicentre, randomized, double-blind and placebo-controlled. Ad26.COV2.S was given intramuscularly at 5x10^10 or 1x10^11 viral particles, as a single shot or as two shots 56 days apart. TCRbeta repertoire sequencing served as the tool for gauging how specific and how broad the SARS-CoV-2-reactive T cell receptors were following Ad26.COV2.S vaccination. The TCR-sequenced set comprised around 30 samples: around 20 Ad26.COV2.S vaccine recipients, 5 placebo recipients and 8 SARS-CoV-2 convalescent individuals. Trial participants were randomized into five groups of five: low-dose or high-dose Ad26.COV2.S given once or twice, or placebo on both occasions. Investigators did not know the trial group allocation while performing experiments and assessing outcomes. Broad study findings and their caveats: Ad26.COV2.S recipients had higher spike-specific TCR breadth than placebo recipients (P = 0.0014). According to the authors, total T cell responses may have been underestimated by the TCR breadth and depth analyses. Vaccine and placebo recipients had similar non-spike TCR breadth, a finding consistent with the vaccine containing only spike. After vaccination, spike-specific CD8+ and CD4+ T cell responses were reported to show substantial breadth. Comparing responses between vaccine doses or regimens was not something the study was powered to do.

Including the terminal cysteine and phenylalanine, the CDR3 comprises 15 residues. Solely the CDR3 DNA is kept, with 45 bases framed from the first base. Trimming accounts for 4 bases at V and 3 bases at J, while the number of junction bases matched to no gene is 8. According to the germline V gene, CDR1 reads SGHRS and CDR2 reads YFSETQ. This specimen's treatment or condition label, interpreted: some 20 received Ad26.COV2.S at low or high dose, single or two shots; about 5 received placebo; per-sample allocation not given. For vaccine and placebo recipients, repertoires were sequenced using samples collected on day 63 after the first injection. In Cohort 1b, around 23 adults aged 18-55 years were enrolled at a single site in Boston, USA, between 29 July and 7 August 2020. Ad26.COV2.S was a replication-incompetent adenovirus type 26 vector expressing a prefusion-stabilized SARS-CoV-2 spike protein from the original Wuhan strain.

In regard to this clone: The target of this receptor is not known. No per-base quality is available; no much larger clone lies one base away.

TCRbeta CDR3 regions were sequenced with the immunoSEQ Assay. After extraction, genomic DNA underwent amplification by bias-controlled multiplex PCR, followed by high-throughput sequencing. The study's processing was this. To quantify the absolute abundance of each unique TCRbeta CDR3 region, sequences were collapsed and filtered. T cell fraction was estimated by normalizing TCRbeta template counts to usable DNA, with usable DNA measured through amplification of reference genes found in all nucleated cells. Repertoire TCRs were annotated as SARS-CoV-2-specific when V gene, CDR3 amino acid sequence and J gene were exactly matched to a known reactive TCR set. The reference SARS-CoV-2 TCR set was derived from MIRA and filtered for enrichment in COVID-19-positive ImmuneCODE repertoires, a step that removed public or cross-reactive TCRs. Based on the MIRA antigens, annotated TCRs were further analysed at the level of specific ORF or position within ORF. Breadth was defined as annotated unique rearrangements over total unique productive rearrangements; depth was the summed frequency of those rearrangements. Two-sided Wilcoxon rank-sum tests were applied when comparing TCR breadth between groups. TCRdb limited this immuneACCESS table to in-frame rearrangements with V and J called. A share of clones is missing; checked studies link under half to unresolved V genes, and the rest is unexplained. Clonal size and the V and J genes are those of that table, whereas D and trimming came from the DNA. The sample has some 320,000 clones on record, more than 70% of them singletons. Approximately 2% of the sample comes from the top ten.

Specimen: peripheral blood, collected in a trial of Ad26.COV2.S vaccine versus placebo. The receptor chain draws on TRBV5-1 and TRBJ2-7; 9 nucleotides in the junction match TRBD1. This clonotype was obtained from a person aged 18 to 65 who received the Ad26.COV2.S COVID-19 vaccine or a placebo. The CDR3 here reads CASSPLTGGIYEQYF. The nucleotide sequence is given as TGCGCCAGCAGCCCACTGACAGGGGGTATCTACGAGCAGTACTTC.